This T cell receptor (beta chain) was identified in a study of blood T cell repertoires in COVID-19. In the study overall: Donors in the United States, Italy and Spain gave samples during acute or convalescent COVID-19. PBMCs, B-cell-depleted T cells, or T cells provided the cDNA or gDNA that made up the material.

Repertoires were generated with immunoSEQ multiplex PCR, while TCRdb's copy carries only in-frame clones and drops some. This sample has 39,000 or so clones, with roughly four fifths found just once. Germline V lookup: CDR1 KGHDR, CDR2 SFDVKD. V was pared by 4 bases and J by 8 bases, with 7 bases between. This CDR3 contains 11 residues. This rearrangement joins TRBV24-1 to TRBJ1-1; D is possibly TRBD1 (6 bases). Input material: peripheral blood. The sequence came from a middle-aged man with active or convalescent COVID-19. The CDR3 nucleotides read TGTGCCACCAGTGACGACAGGGAAGCTTTCTTT. Protein sequence: CATSDDREAFF.